The 20 T cell receptor beta chains listed next were all sequenced from one sample in a study of T cells in Graves' hyperthyroidism and ophthalmopathy. Using RNA transcripts as the source, TCR beta CDR3 regions were amplified. HTBI primers drove first-round RT-PCR of the TCR CDR3. TCRdb used MiXCR to reprocess the multiplex PCR reads, holding one entry per CDR3 protein. There are more than 75,000 distinct CDR3 sequences in the sample; just over 50% occur only once, and roughly 26% lies in the top ten. What was sequenced was blood. The receptors were sampled from a woman in her thirties or forties with Graves' hyperthyroidism.

In this sample, this clonotype turned up a few times. The chain joins TRBV29-1 to TRBJ1-4, with 7 bases fitting TRBD1. This CDR3 spans 14 amino acids. The junction had 9 bases not matched to a gene; V was cut back by 6 bases and J by 5 bases. Germline-derived CDR1 and CDR2 are SQVTM and ANQGSEA. The CDR3 DNA reads as TGCAGCGTAGGAACAGGGGCCCTGAATGAAAAACTGTTTTTT. Encoded protein: CSVGTGALNEKLFF.

This clonotype has at least ten counts. The gene calls are TRBV7-6 and TRBJ2-7, with D tentatively TRBD2 (6 bases). This CDR3 has 16 residues. CDR1 is SGHVS and CDR2 is FNYEAQ in the germline V gene. V lost 1 base and J 1 base, leaving 14 bases between the germline ends. The chain's CDR3 is CASSLGGWGGSYEQYF. Here the CDR3 DNA reads TGTGCCAGCAGCTTAGGAGGGTGGGGAGGATCCTACGAGCAGTACTTC. The complete variable domain, with remaining parts taken from reference TRBV7-6 and TRBJ2-7, reads GAGVSQSPRYKVTKRGQDVALRCDPISGHVSLYWYRQALGQGPEFLTYFNYEAQQDKSGLPNDRFSAERPEGSISTLTIQRTEQRDSAMYRCASSLGGWGGSYEQYFGPGTRLTVT.

J is TRBJ2-6 and V is TRBV7-2, with 8 bases fitting TRBD1. CDR1 and CDR2 (germline): SGHTA, FQGNSA. CDR3 length: 15 amino acids. V shed 1 base and J 11 bases; nucleotides not matched to a gene: 7. The CDR3: CASSLGGQETYVLTF. CDR3 DNA sequence: TGTGCCAGCAGCTTAGGGGGACAGGAAACCTACGTCCTGACTTTC.

In this sample, this clonotype turned up many times. V and J are TRBV5-1 and TRBJ2-2, with TRBD1 as a possible D gene (5 bases). The germline CDR1 and CDR2 sequences are SGHRS and YFSETQ. CDR3 length equals 15 residues. Trimming shortened V by 8 bases and J by 1 base, and 15 bases separated the two germline ends. The CDR3 DNA is TGCGCCAGTCGAAGAGACAGTCAGAACACCGGGGAGCTGTTTTTT. It encodes CASRRDSQNTGELFF.

In this sample, this clonotype turned up many times. The DNA for the CDR3 is TGTGCCAGCAGTTGGGACAGGGCTCAGGGCTACACCTTC. It yields the protein CASSWDRAQGYTF. The rearrangement uses TRBV12-3 or TRBV12-4 and TRBJ1-2; 9 bases match TRBD1. There are 13 residues in the CDR3. Trimming took 4 bases from V and 8 from J; bases not matched to a gene: 5.

Only a few counts were recorded for this clonotype. The gene calls are TRBV6-1 and TRBJ2-2; weak D call: TRBD2 (11 bases). V dropped 8 bases and J dropped 9 bases, with 40 bases sitting between them. Germline V gene sequence: CDR1 MNHNS, CDR2 SASEGT. The CDR3 sequence is 21 residues long. DNA of the CDR3: TGTGCCAGCTCTCACGGGGACAGGGGACCAAGAACTAGCGGGAGAGGCTGGGAGCTGTTTTTT. Translated: CASSHGDRGPRTSGRGWELFF.

Many counts were recorded for this clonotype. This chain links TRBV7-2 with TRBJ2-7, with D perhaps TRBD2 (5 bases). V dropped 2 bases and J dropped 1 base, with 9 bases sitting between them. This CDR3 spans 14 amino acids. Germline V lookup: CDR1 SGHTA, CDR2 FQGNSA. The CDR3 region has the DNA TGTGCCAGCAGCTTACAACTAGAGTCCTACGAGCAGTACTTC. It translates to CASSLQLESYEQYF.

The V gene is TRBV7-9, the J gene TRBJ2-7; the D gene is possibly TRBD1 (6 bases). This CDR3 has 15 residues. V lost 5 bases to trimming and J lost 3 bases, with 17 bases between them. Germline V gene data show CDR1 as SEHNR and CDR2 as FQNEAQ (reference sequence). CDR3 coding DNA: TGTGCCAGCAGCCGGAAGACAGGACCTAACTACGAGCAGTACTTC. Protein: CASSRKTGPNYEQYF.

This chain connects TRBV6-5 to TRBJ2-7, with D tentatively TRBD2 (6 bases). The CDR3 length is 15 residues. V lost 6 bases and J 0 bases, leaving 15 bases between the germline ends. Germline-derived CDR1 and CDR2 are MNHEY and SVGAGI. CDR3 region: CASSRSYGGSYEQYF. The DNA of the CDR3 is TGTGCCAGCAGCCGGTCGTACGGGGGCTCCTACGAGCAGTACTTC.

Many counts were recorded for this clonotype. The V and J genes are TRBV5-1 and TRBJ2-7; TRBD2 matches 11 bases. Looked up from germline, CDR1 is SGHRS and CDR2 is YFSETQ. This CDR3 comprises 16 residues. V shed 0 bases, J shed 2 bases, and the junction held 4 bases outside the gene matches. The CDR3 nucleotides read TGCGCCAGCAGCTTGGCCGGTAGCGGGAGGGCCTACGAGCAGTACTTC. This sequence encodes CASSLAGSGRAYEQYF.

This clonotype was counted at least ten times. The V and J genes are TRBV7-8 and TRBJ2-7; 9 nucleotides align to TRBD2. The junction had 7 bases not matched to a gene; V was cut back by 4 bases and J by 3 bases. The CDR3 contains 15 residues. Germline V CDR1 and CDR2: SGHVS, FQNEAQ. The CDR3: CASSSLAGRGYEQYF. The CDR3 nucleotides read TGTGCCAGCAGCTCACTAGCGGGCCGAGGCTACGAGCAGTACTTC. The full variable domain, rest sourced from reference TRBV7-8 and TRBJ2-7, is GAGVSQSPRYKVAKRGQDVALRCDPISGHVSLFWYQQALGQGPEFLTYFQNEAQLDKSGLPSDRFFAERPEGSVSTLKIQRTQQEDSAVYLCASSSLAGRGYEQYFGPGTRLTVT.

By sample share, this clonotype is medium-sized. This chain uses TRBV7-3 with TRBJ2-7; 9 bases agree with TRBD1. CDR1 is SGHTA and CDR2 is FQGTGA in the germline V gene. The ends lost 6 bases at V and 3 bases at J; junction bases unmatched: 12. This CDR3 has 16 residues. In nucleotides, the CDR3 is TGTGCCAGCAGTTCGGACAGGGGAATGTGTGGCTACGAGCAGTACTTC. Translated, it gives CASSSDRGMCGYEQYF.

In the case of this clonotype: It may be a read error: a sequence one base away is much more abundant. Since no conserved phenylalanine or tryptophan closes the CDR3, a read error is the likely cause. The chain links TRBV20-1 to TRBJ2-5, with a possible D match to TRBD1 (5 bases). Trimming pared 8 bases from V and 7 bases from J, leaving 14 bases between. The CDR3 has 11 amino acids. CDR1 is DFQATT and CDR2 is SNEGSKA in the germline V gene (reference sequence). CDR3 amino acids: CSFWGEGTQYV. In nucleotides, the CDR3 is TGCAGTTTTTGGGGCGAAGGGACCCAGTACGTC.

This clonotype was observed a single time. The rearrangement links TRBV2 to TRBJ2-7; TRBD1 matches at 12 bases. CDR3 length equals 16 residues. V shed 3 bases and J 4 bases; nucleotides not matched to a gene: 7. CDR1 is SNHLY, CDR2 FYNNEI, per germline. The CDR3 DNA follows: TGTGCCAGCAGTGATGGGTTGGGACAGGGGGCTTACGAGCAGTACTTC. It yields the protein CASSDGLGQGAYEQYF.

The V gene is TRBV9, the J gene TRBJ2-7; TRBD1 aligns across 9 bases. Trimming took 3 bases from V and 2 from J; bases not matched to a gene: 12. Germline assignment: CDR1 SGDLS and CDR2 YYNGEE. The CDR3 loop spans 17 amino acids. The DNA for the CDR3 is TGTGCCAGCAGCGCAACCGGGACAGGGCCATCGACCTACGAGCAGTACTTC. Translating gives CASSATGTGPSTYEQYF.

This clonotype was recorded a few times. The V call is TRBV20-1, the J call TRBJ2-7; D is unclear. The CDR3 extends over 14 amino acids. V was cut by 5 bases and J by 4 bases, with 18 bases left in between. CDR1 is DFQATT and CDR2 is SNEGSKA in the germline V gene (reference sequence). CDR3 loop: CSAVTGHILYEQYF. The DNA for the CDR3 is TGCAGTGCTGTGACCGGGCATATCTTGTACGAGCAGTACTTC.

J is TRBJ1-3 and V is TRBV15, with D perhaps TRBD1 (6 bases). CDR1 is LNHNV and CDR2 is YYDKDF in the germline V gene (reference sequence). Trimming stripped 1 base from V and 8 bases from J, with 15 bases between. The CDR3 contains 15 residues. CDR3 sequence: CATSRGGGYGYTIYF. CDR3 nucleotides: TGTGCCACCAGCAGAGGGGGGGGCTATGGCTACACCATATATTTT.

Turning to this clonotype: A read error is likely, as this CDR3 ends without the conserved phenylalanine or tryptophan. The chain recombines TRBV10-1 with TRBJ2-2; 11 nucleotides align to TRBD2. CDR1 is WNHNN, CDR2 SYGVQD, per germline (reference sequence). V lost 5 bases to trimming and J lost 3 bases; unmatched junction nucleotides: 5. The CDR3 runs to 16 residues. CDR3 nucleotide sequence: TGCGCCAGCAGTCGGCTAGCGGGAGGTCACACCGGGGAGCTGTTTTCC. Its translation: CASSRLAGGHTGELFS.

The chain links TRBV10-3 to TRBJ1-2; 7 bases align to TRBD1. The germline V gene encodes CDR1 ENHRY and CDR2 SYGVKD. The CDR3 is made up of 14 amino acids. With 7 bases clipped from V and 4 bases from J, the junction kept 9 bases outside the gene matches. The CDR3 nucleotides read TGTGCCATCACACCGGGACAGACTTCCTATGGCTACACCTTC. Amino acids: CAITPGQTSYGYTF.

This clonotype occurred many times. This chain uses TRBV7-9 with TRBJ1-5; 10 bases map to TRBD1. From germline, CDR1 is SEHNR and CDR2 FQNEAQ (reference sequence). After removal of 4 bases from V and 5 bases from J, the junction contained 17 bases not matched to a gene. The CDR3 runs 19 residues. The CDR3 DNA is TGTGCCAGCAGCTCACCCCGGTGGACAGGGGGAAGGCTTGATCAGCCCCAGCATTTT. This encodes CASSSPRWTGGRLDQPQHF.